This T cell receptor (beta chain) stems from a study of CD8 T cells in ankylosing spondylitis. Germline V gene lookup returns CDR1 MGHRA and CDR2 YSYEKL. CDR3 size: 19 residues. The V end lost 4 bases, the J end lost 4 bases, and 26 bases lay between the germline ends. Only a few counts were recorded for this clonotype. In making TCR beta libraries, quantitative 5'-RACE with molecular barcodes was used. From the 5' RACE reads, TCRdb called clonotypes with MiXCR, one entry per CDR3 protein. Of under 300,000 distinct CDR3 sequences detected, 15% to 20% appear once; the ten largest clones hold around 32%.

The receptor was derived from a male donor with ankylosing spondylitis or in good health (not recorded which). The sample comprised blood, either unsorted or a sorted T cell fraction (not recorded which). The chain links TRBV4-1 to TRBJ2-1, with D perhaps matching TRBD1 (7 bases). The CDR3 protein is CASSPGGTVIRQSYNEQFF. As DNA, the CDR3 is TGCGCCAGCAGCCCCGGCGGGACAGTTATTCGCCAATCTTACAATGAGCAGTTCTTC.